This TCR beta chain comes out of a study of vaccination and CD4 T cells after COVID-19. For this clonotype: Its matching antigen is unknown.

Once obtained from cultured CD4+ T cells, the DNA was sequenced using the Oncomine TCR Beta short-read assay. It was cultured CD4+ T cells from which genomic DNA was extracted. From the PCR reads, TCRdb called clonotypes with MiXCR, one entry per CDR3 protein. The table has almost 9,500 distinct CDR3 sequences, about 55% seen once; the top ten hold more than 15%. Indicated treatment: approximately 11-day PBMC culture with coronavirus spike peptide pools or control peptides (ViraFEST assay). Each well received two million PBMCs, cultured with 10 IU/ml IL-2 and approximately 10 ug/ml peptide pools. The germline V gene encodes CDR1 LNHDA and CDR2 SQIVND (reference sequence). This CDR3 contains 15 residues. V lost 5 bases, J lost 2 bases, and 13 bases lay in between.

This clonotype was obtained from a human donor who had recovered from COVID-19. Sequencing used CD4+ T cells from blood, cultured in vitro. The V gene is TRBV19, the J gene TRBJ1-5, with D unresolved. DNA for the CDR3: TGTGCCAGTAGTGCCCGGGGTGGACGCAATCAGCCCCAGCATTTT. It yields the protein CASSARGGRNQPQHF.